This TCR beta chain was retrieved from a study of blood T cell repertoires in COVID-19. How the authors handled the data: Reference gene primers were amplified, and this amplification served to estimate nucleated cell counts. Assay: immunoSEQ multiplex PCR; the TCRdb copy retains only in-frame clones and omits some. Clonal size and the V and J genes are those of that table, whereas D and trimming came from the DNA. The profile covers a few hundred thousand clones, with over 75% appearing a single time and 9% to 9.5% taken by the ten largest. CDR1 is MNHEY, CDR2 SVGEGT, per germline. This CDR3 has 14 amino acids. Trimming cost V 0 bases and J 7 bases, with 10 bases left between them.

The genes are TRBV6-2 or TRBV6-3 and TRBJ2-1; D is possibly TRBD2 (5 bases). Material for sequencing was peripheral blood. The source is a man in his late teens or twenties with active or convalescent COVID-19. Written as DNA, the CDR3 is TGTGCCAGCAGTTACTCGGAGGTTCCAAATGAGCAGTTCTTC. Its translation: CASSYSEVPNEQFF.